The 20 T cell receptor beta chains reported below all come from one sample, sequenced in a study of shared clonotypes between healthy human individuals. Assay used: immunoSEQ multiplex PCR; TCRdb lists only in-frame clones, some missing. The sample includes approximately 500,000 clones, almost 97% of them seen just once. Sequenced sample: naive CD4+ T cells sorted from blood. Subset reported: CD45RA+ positively selected. The origin of the receptors is a woman between 25 and 40 years old in good health.

This rearrangement joins TRBV10-3 to TRBJ2-3; TRBD2 matches at 10 bases. The CDR3 has 16 amino acids. V was pared by 10 bases and J by 1 base, with 11 bases of the junction left unmatched. In germline, CDR1 is ENHRY, CDR2 SYGVKD. CDR3 nucleotide sequence: TGTGCCACATTGGGAGCGGGAGGGCCGGGCACAGATACGCAGTATTTT. Translation gives CATLGAGGPGTDTQYF.

The rearrangement links TRBV28 to TRBJ2-5; TRBD1 matches at 8 bases. Germline V CDR1 and CDR2: MDHEN, SYDVKM. This CDR3 comprises 15 residues. J was trimmed by 5 bases and V by 5 bases; bases with no gene match: 10. As DNA, the CDR3 is TGTGCCAGCAGTCTGTCAGGGGGCCGGAGCGAGACCCAGTACTTC. It encodes CASSLSGGRSETQYF. The full variable domain, with the rest looked up from reference TRBV28 and TRBJ2-5, is DVKVTQSSRYLVKRTGEKVFLECVQDMDHENMFWYRQDPGLGLRLIYFSYDVKMKEKGDIPEGYSVSREKKERFSLILESASTNQTSMYLCASSLSGGRSETQYFGPGTRLLVL.

The chain recombines TRBV29-1 with TRBJ2-7, with 9 bases aligning to TRBD1. The CDR3 consists of 12 residues. V was clipped by 6 bases and J by 5 bases; unmatched bases: 5. Germline assignment: CDR1 SQVTM and CDR2 ANQGSEA. The CDR3 loop reads CSVTGTGNEQYF. Written as DNA, the CDR3 is TGCAGCGTCACCGGGACAGGGAACGAGCAGTACTTC.

On this clone: This same CDR3 is encoded by further DNA sequences in the sample. The rearrangement joins TRBV28 to TRBJ2-3, with a possible D match to TRBD2 (5 bases). This CDR3 spans 12 amino acids. Trimming left V 5 bases short and J 3 bases short, with 6 bases between. Germline values: CDR1 MDHEN, CDR2 SYDVKM. The CDR3 protein is CASSEGTDTQYF. The CDR3 coding sequence is TGTGCCAGCAGTGAGGGTACAGATACGCAGTATTTT.

V and J are TRBV6-6 and TRBJ1-5, with 9 bases fitting TRBD1. Germline V gene sequence: CDR1 MNHNY, CDR2 SVGAGI (reference sequence). This CDR3 is 14 amino acids long. Unmatched junction bases numbered 6, after V lost 6 bases and J lost 6 bases. The CDR3 DNA reads as TGTGCCAGCAGCCCGGACAGGGGAGTTCAGCCCCAGCATTTT. It codes for CASSPDRGVQPQHF.

V gene TRBV13 combines with J gene TRBJ1-6; D is undetermined. Looked up from germline, CDR1 is PRHDT and CDR2 is FYEKMQ (reference sequence). The CDR3 is 13 amino acids. Between the trimmed V and J ends, which lost 1 base and 9 bases, there was a span of 7 bases. The CDR3 is CASSLDRRSPLHF. DNA for the CDR3: TGTGCCAGCAGCTTAGATAGGCGTTCACCCCTCCACTTT. Drawing the rest from reference TRBV13 and TRBJ1-6, the complete variable domain is AAGVIQSPRHLIKEKRETATLKCYPIPRHDTVYWYQQGPGQDPQFLISFYEKMQSDKGSIPDRFSAQQFSDYHSELNMSSLELGDSALYFCASSLDRRSPLHFGNGTRLTVT.

The V gene is TRBV5-1, the J gene TRBJ2-7; TRBD2 aligns across 15 bases. The V segment lost 3 bases and the J segment 2 bases; nucleotides outside the gene matches: 12. Per the germline V gene, CDR1 is SGHRS and CDR2 is YFSETQ. The CDR3 contains 19 residues. The CDR3 protein is CASSSGTSGRPNSAYEQYF. CDR3 bases: TGCGCCAGCAGCTCCGGGACTAGCGGGAGGCCAAATTCAGCCTACGAGCAGTACTTC.

The rearrangement joins TRBV9 to TRBJ1-2; TRBD1 might be the D (6 bases). In germline, CDR1 is SGDLS, CDR2 YYNGEE. Trimming removed 3 bases at V and 0 bases at J, with 15 bases between. The CDR3 is 16 residues long. CDR3 loop: CASSGGGGFSNYGYTF. CDR3 bases: TGTGCCAGCAGCGGCGGAGGGGGATTTTCTAACTATGGCTACACCTTC.

The V call is TRBV4-1, the J call TRBJ2-7, with a tentative D call TRBD2 (6 bases). V lost 3 bases and J lost 7, with 16 bases in between. The germline CDR1 and CDR2 sequences are MGHRA and YSYEKL. The CDR3 loop spans 14 amino acids. CDR3 sequence (DNA): TGCGCCAGCAGCCAGATAAAGAAGGGAGGTGAGCAGTACTTC. Amino acids: CASSQIKKGGEQYF.

J is TRBJ2-3 and V is TRBV28; 13 bases map to TRBD2. Germline V gene data show CDR1 as MDHEN and CDR2 as SYDVKM. The CDR3 has 16 amino acids. V shed 3 bases and J 2 bases; nucleotides not matched to a gene: 2. CDR3 bases: TGTGCCAGCAGTTTGGGACTAGCGGGGCACACAGATACGCAGTATTTT. Translation gives CASSLGLAGHTDTQYF.

The genes are TRBV5-1 and TRBJ1-1; a possible D gene is TRBD1 (5 bases). The CDR3 is made up of 14 amino acids. V dropped 3 bases and J dropped 3 bases, with 12 bases sitting between them. Germline V gene data show CDR1 as SGHRS and CDR2 as YFSETQ. The CDR3 DNA is TGCGCCAGCAGCTGGGACGGGTTTGACACTGAAGCTTTCTTT. Amino acid sequence: CASSWDGFDTEAFF.

In this sample, this clone turned up once. This chain joins TRBV28 and TRBJ1-5; 7 positions match TRBD1. There are 17 residues in the CDR3. Looked up from germline, CDR1 is MDHEN and CDR2 is SYDVKM. Trimming cost V 6 bases and J 4 bases; bases outside gene matches: 15. In nucleotides, the CDR3 is TGTGCCAGCAGACCTCTACAGGGGACTAGCAAAAATCAGCCCCAGCATTTT. It yields the protein CASRPLQGTSKNQPQHF. Based on the CDR3 plus reference TRBV28 and TRBJ1-5, the full variable domain is DVKVTQSSRYLVKRTGEKVFLECVQDMDHENMFWYRQDPGLGLRLIYFSYDVKMKEKGDIPEGYSVSREKKERFSLILESASTNQTSMYLCASRPLQGTSKNQPQHFGDGTRLSIL.

The V call is TRBV2, the J call TRBJ1-4, with no clear D. Germline values: CDR1 SNHLY, CDR2 FYNNEI. The V gene lost 5 bases and the J gene lost 4 bases, with 14 bases spanning the gap. The CDR3 consists of 15 residues. CDR3 amino acids: CASSMTGAGNEKLFF. The CDR3 DNA sequence: TGTGCCAGCAGTATGACGGGCGCTGGTAATGAAAAACTGTTTTTT.

This clone was recorded only once. CDR3 region: CARSPGQLSYNEQFF. The CDR3 bases are TGTGCCAGAAGCCCGGGACAACTCTCCTACAATGAGCAGTTCTTC. V and J are TRBV5-3 and TRBJ2-1; D perhaps matches TRBD1 (6 bases). TRBV5-3 carries the ORF label, with uncertain function. This CDR3 comprises 15 residues. Trimming left V 4 bases short and J 0 bases short, with 11 bases between.

The chain carries TRBV2 and TRBJ2-7; the match to TRBD1 covers 8 bases. With V trimmed by 6 bases and J by 0 bases, 10 bases remained unmatched. In germline, CDR1 is SNHLY, CDR2 FYNNEI. This CDR3 is 16 amino acids long. For the CDR3, the DNA is TGTGCCAGCAGGGAACGTCAGGGGGCCAACTCCTACGAGCAGTACTTC. Its protein product is CASRERQGANSYEQYF.

The chain combines TRBV7-9 with TRBJ2-7; 11 bases match TRBD1. CDR1 is SEHNR and CDR2 is FQNEAQ in the germline V gene (reference sequence). The CDR3 is 15 residues long. The V gene end was trimmed by 5 bases and the J gene end by 3 bases; junction bases not matched to a gene: 6. CDR3: CASSAWTGGFYEQYF. DNA for the CDR3: TGTGCCAGCAGCGCCTGGACAGGGGGCTTCTACGAGCAGTACTTC.

V and J are TRBV5-1 and TRBJ2-7, with 9 bases lining up with TRBD1. Germline CDR1 and CDR2: SGHRS and YFSETQ. The CDR3 length is 15 residues. Germline trimming cut 0 bases from V and 4 bases from J; bases unmatched to any gene: 5. DNA of the CDR3: TGCGCCAGCAGCTTGGGCTCGACAGGGGGTTACGAGCAGTACTTC. This gives the protein CASSLGSTGGYEQYF.

J is TRBJ2-7 and V is TRBV5-1, with a possible D match to TRBD1 (5 bases). There are 14 residues in the CDR3. The V gene lost 0 bases and the J gene lost 6 bases, with 13 bases spanning the gap. CDR1 SGHRS and CDR2 YFSETQ come from the germline V gene. CDR3 residues: CASSLEGADGEQYF. Written as DNA, the CDR3 is TGCGCCAGCAGCTTGGAAGGGGCCGACGGCGAGCAGTACTTC.

The chain has TRBV4-2 and TRBJ2-2; 12 positions match TRBD2. V trimming: 0 bases; J trimming: 6 bases; junction bases outside the gene matches: 2. Germline loops: CDR1 LGHNA, CDR2 YNFKEQ. The CDR3 has 16 amino acids. This chain's CDR3 is CASSQELAGGPGELFF. DNA for the CDR3: TGTGCCAGCAGCCAAGAACTAGCGGGAGGTCCCGGGGAGCTGTTTTTT.

The J gene is TRBJ2-7, the V gene TRBV5-1, with 13 bases aligning to TRBD2. Germline lookup yields CDR1 SGHRS and CDR2 YFSETQ. This CDR3 has 15 residues. The V gene end was trimmed by 4 bases and the J gene end by 3 bases; junction bases not matched to a gene: 4. CDR3 nucleotides: TGCGCCAGCAGCGAAGGACTAGCGGGGGACTACGAGCAGTACTTC. This encodes CASSEGLAGDYEQYF.